The source of this TCR beta chain is a study of graft-versus-host responses after intestinal transplantation. The study, taken as a whole, reports: Researchers found GvH clones in recipient marrow, and some showed up first in ileum or blood.

Some clones are missing from TCRdb's copy, which holds only in-frame ones; the method was immunoSEQ multiplex PCR. This sample has approximately 100,000 clones, with roughly 90% found just once. Deletions cut 6 bases from V and 11 bases from J, with 14 bases between. In germline, CDR1 is SEHNR, CDR2 FQNEAQ (reference sequence). CDR3 length: 12 amino acids. Remarks on this clone: Its specificity is not known.

The source was unstimulated CD4+ T cells sorted from spleen or lymph node cells, collected before intestinal transplant. The V and J genes are TRBV7-9 and TRBJ1-3, with D perhaps matching TRBD1 (5 bases). The receptor was derived from a human donor who received an intestinal transplant. CDR3 loop: CASRGLSGPIYF. The CDR3, as DNA: TGTGCCAGCAGGGGGCTCTCAGGCCCCATATATTTT.